Following are 28 T cell receptor beta chains from one sample sequenced in a study of PD-1 blockade in classical Hodgkin lymphoma. Here immunoSEQ multiplex PCR was the method, and the copy in TCRdb shows in-frame clones only, minus some. The data contain tens of thousands of clones, roughly 76% of them singletons. The time point was: cycle 4 day 1 (C4D1), after 5 to 7 weeks of nivolumab. Relapse after autologous stem cell transplantation occurred in every patient, and brentuximab vedotin exposure varied. Thawed PBMCs underwent magnetic negative selection to yield purified CD4+ T cells. The sequencing used CD4+ T cells from blood, collected before the fourth cycle of nivolumab. The receptor source for this set is a human donor with classical Hodgkin lymphoma.

The chain combines TRBV19 with TRBJ1-5; D remains ambiguous. V lost 10 bases and J lost 1, with 11 bases in between. The CDR3 runs to 13 residues. Germline V gene sequence: CDR1 LNHDA, CDR2 SQIVND (reference sequence). CDR3 DNA sequence: TGTGCCATAAACCGCGGAAGCAATCAGCCCCAGCATTTT. It is translated as CAINRGSNQPQHF. Looking up the rest from reference TRBV19 and TRBJ1-5 gives the full variable domain: DGGITQSPKYLFRKEGQNVTLSCEQNLNHDAMYWYRQDPGQGLRLIYYSQIVNDFQKGDIAEGYSVSREKKESFPLTVTSAQKNPTAFYLCAINRGSNQPQHFGDGTRLSIL.

The CDR3 here is CASSPGTSYGYTF. CDR3 DNA: TGTGCCAGCAGCCCCGGGACCTCGTATGGCTACACCTTC. V and J are TRBV2 and TRBJ1-2; weak D call: TRBD1 (5 bases). This CDR3 is 13 amino acids long. Trimming left V 6 bases short and J 5 bases short, with 13 bases between. Germline lookup yields CDR1 SNHLY and CDR2 FYNNEI. Using reference TRBV2 and TRBJ1-2 for the parts outside the CDR3, the full variable domain is EPEVTQTPSHQVTQMGQEVILRCVPISNHLYFYWYRQILGQKVEFLVSFYNNEISEKSEIFDDQFSVERPDGSNFTLKIRSTKLEDSAMYFCASSPGTSYGYTFGSGTRLTVV.

V is TRBV6-6 and J is TRBJ1-5, with no clear D. The CDR3 contains 15 residues. V lost 2 bases to trimming and J lost 6 bases, with 14 bases between them. The germline gives CDR1 MNHNY, CDR2 SVGAGI (reference sequence). The CDR3 spells CASSYTEITPQPQHF. The DNA of the CDR3 is TGTGCCAGCAGTTACACCGAAATCACGCCTCAGCCCCAGCATTTT.

The chain has TRBV18 and TRBJ2-3; D is unresolved. This CDR3 spans 12 amino acids. Germline CDR1 is KGHSH and CDR2 is LQKENI. Trimming pared 6 bases from V and 3 bases from J, leaving 7 bases between. Here the CDR3 reads CASSYTTDTQYF. The CDR3 DNA is TGTGCCAGCTCGTACACGACAGATACGCAGTATTTT.

The gene calls are TRBV4-3 and TRBJ1-5, with D possibly matching TRBD1 (6 bases). The CDR3 covers 16 residues. V was clipped by 0 bases and J by 6 bases, with 15 bases between them. Germline loops: CDR1 LGHNA, CDR2 YSLEER. The CDR3 DNA reads as TGCGCCAGCAGCCAAGATCCGGGGATCAGGGGTCAGCCCCAGCATTTT. Protein sequence: CASSQDPGIRGQPQHF.

The rearrangement links TRBV28 to TRBJ1-2, with TRBD1 matching over 7 bases. The ends lost 6 bases at V and 2 bases at J; junction bases unmatched: 9. The V gene's germline CDR1 is MDHEN and CDR2 SYDVKM. The CDR3 consists of 15 residues. The CDR3 sequence is CASSPLGRGNYGYTF. The CDR3 DNA reads TGTGCCAGCAGCCCCCTGGGCAGGGGGAACTATGGCTACACCTTC.

This clone occurred once. The chain links TRBV18 to TRBJ2-1; no reliable D call. V shed 3 bases and J shed 9 bases, with 9 bases lying between them. This CDR3 contains 12 residues. The germline V gene has CDR1 KGHSH and CDR2 LQKENI. The CDR3 loop is CASSPFITEQFF. The CDR3 bases are TGTGCCAGCTCACCCTTTATTACTGAGCAGTTCTTC.

This clone was picked up a small number of times. This chain joins TRBV7-2 and TRBJ1-2, with D possibly being TRBD1 (5 bases). This CDR3 is 15 amino acids long. Germline values: CDR1 SGHTA, CDR2 FQGNSA. Trimming stripped 1 base from V and 4 bases from J, with 13 bases between. The CDR3 region is CASSLVSGISYGYTF. Written as DNA, the CDR3 is TGTGCCAGCAGCTTAGTGTCAGGGATCTCCTATGGCTACACCTTC.

This clone was detected only a few times. J is TRBJ1-1 and V is TRBV18; unclear D gene. Per germline, CDR1 KGHSH and CDR2 LQKENI. The V end lost 5 bases, the J end lost 1 base, and 5 bases lay between the germline ends. This CDR3 is built from 12 residues. The CDR3 DNA reads as TGTGCCAGCTCAGTGGCGAACACTGAAGCTTTCTTT. The encoded protein is CASSVANTEAFF.

Turning to this clone: Other DNA sequences in this sample translate to the same CDR3. This rearrangement joins TRBV2 to TRBJ1-2, with D possibly matching TRBD1 (5 bases). V lost 4 bases and J lost 6, with 9 bases in between. Germline V gene lookup returns CDR1 SNHLY and CDR2 FYNNEI. This CDR3 has 12 residues. Here the CDR3 DNA reads TGTGCCAGCAGTGGTCAGGGTGATGGCTACACCTTC. Translating gives CASSGQGDGYTF.

This clone has just a few counts. The CDR3 loop is CASSQQGVPGNTIYF. CDR3 sequence (DNA): TGTGCCAGCAGCCAACAGGGAGTCCCTGGAAACACCATATATTTT. The genes are TRBV7-9 and TRBJ1-3; D is possibly TRBD1 (6 bases). V lost 5 bases and J lost 2, with 13 bases in between. Germline CDR1 reads SEHNR; CDR2 reads FQNEAQ (reference sequence). The CDR3 sequence is 15 residues long.

The chain joins TRBV5-4 to TRBJ1-1; unclear D gene. Trimming removed 0 bases at V and 5 bases at J, with 11 bases between. The CDR3 extends over 14 amino acids. Germline lookup yields CDR1 SGHNT and CDR2 YYREEE (reference sequence). The CDR3 is CASSLGMQNTEAFF. CDR3 sequence (DNA): TGTGCCAGCAGCTTGGGGATGCAGAATACTGAAGCTTTCTTT.

This clone turned up a few times. This chain connects TRBV7-9 to TRBJ1-2; weak D call: TRBD1 (5 bases). Germline loops: CDR1 SEHNR, CDR2 FQNEAQ (reference sequence). There are 15 residues in the CDR3. Trimming cost V 1 base and J 4 bases, with 13 bases left between them. The CDR3 here is CASSLGDSGFYGYTF. Written as DNA, the CDR3 is TGTGCCAGCAGCTTAGGAGACAGCGGATTCTATGGCTACACCTTC.

For this clone: Distinct nucleotide sequences in the sample also encode this CDR3. The genes are TRBV18 and TRBJ1-3; no clear D gene. The CDR3 extends over 14 amino acids. Trimming stripped 3 bases from V and 0 bases from J, with 6 bases between. In germline, CDR1 is KGHSH, CDR2 LQKENI. Here the CDR3 reads CASSPGTSGNTIYF. The CDR3 nucleotides read TGTGCCAGCTCACCGGGAACCTCTGGAAACACCATATATTTT.

The chain combines TRBV19 with TRBJ2-1; the D is unclear. CDR3 length: 14 residues. Trimming removed 4 bases at V and 7 bases at J, with 14 bases between. Germline CDR1 is LNHDA and CDR2 is SQIVND (reference sequence). CDR3 protein: CASSKRAPPNEQFF. Here the CDR3 DNA reads TGTGCCAGTAGTAAAAGGGCTCCTCCAAATGAGCAGTTCTTC. Variable domain in full (rest from reference TRBV19 and TRBJ2-1): DGGITQSPKYLFRKEGQNVTLSCEQNLNHDAMYWYRQDPGQGLRLIYYSQIVNDFQKGDIAEGYSVSREKKESFPLTVTSAQKNPTAFYLCASSKRAPPNEQFFGPGTRLTVL.

The chain recombines TRBV5-1 with TRBJ1-2, with D possibly matching TRBD1 (5 bases). The CDR3 covers 15 residues. CDR1 SGHRS and CDR2 YFSETQ come from the germline V gene. Trimming removed 0 bases at V and 6 bases at J, with 15 bases between. CDR3 sequence reads: CASSLGNVQGDGYTF. The CDR3 coding sequence is TGCGCCAGCAGCTTGGGAAACGTGCAGGGCGATGGCTACACCTTC. Looking up the rest from reference TRBV5-1 and TRBJ1-2 gives the full variable domain: KAGVTQTPRYLIKTRGQQVTLSCSPISGHRSVSWYQQTPGQGLQFLFEYFSETQRNKGNFPGRFSGRQFSNSRSEMNVSTLELGDSALYLCASSLGNVQGDGYTFGSGTRLTVV.

Only one count was recorded for this clone. V gene TRBV6-6 combines with J gene TRBJ1-1; D is ambiguous. V lost 7 bases and J 0 bases, leaving 18 bases between the germline ends. Germline lookup yields CDR1 MNHNY and CDR2 SVGAGI (reference sequence). This CDR3 comprises 16 residues. The CDR3 loop reads CASTTPGDFMNTEAFF. The CDR3 nucleotides are TGTGCCAGCACTACCCCGGGCGATTTCATGAACACTGAAGCTTTCTTT.

The rearrangement uses TRBV7-9 and TRBJ1-1; maybe TRBD1 (5 bases). V gave up 7 bases and J gave up 9 bases, with 21 bases separating them. Germline V CDR1 and CDR2: SEHNR, FQNEAQ (reference sequence). This CDR3 region has 14 residues. In DNA, the CDR3 is TGTGCCAGCACCGTGTGGGGGGGGAGGCTCAAAGCTTTCTTT. Translating it yields CASTVWGGRLKAFF.

The chain joins TRBV30 to TRBJ1-2; D is undetermined. This CDR3 comprises 12 residues. V gave up 2 bases and J gave up 6 bases, with 10 bases separating them. Germline CDR1 is GTSNPN and CDR2 is SVGIG (reference sequence). The CDR3 sequence: CAWSTGDHGYTF. The CDR3, as DNA: TGTGCCTGGAGTACTGGGGATCATGGCTACACCTTC. Full variable domain (remainder filled in from reference TRBV30 and TRBJ1-2): SQTIHQWPATLVQPVGSPLSLECTVEGTSNPNLYWYRQAAGRGLQLLFYSVGIGQISSEVPQNLSASRPQDRQFILSSKKLLLSDSGFYLCAWSTGDHGYTFGSGTRLTVV.

This sequence joins TRBV9 and TRBJ2-2; D call uncertain. CDR3 size: 14 residues. The germline gives CDR1 SGDLS, CDR2 YYNGEE. V shed 4 bases and J shed 2 bases, with 9 bases lying between them. DNA for the CDR3: TGTGCCAGCAGCCCACGGAGCAACACCGGGGAGCTGTTTTTT. Translated, it gives CASSPRSNTGELFF.

This chain connects TRBV6-1 to TRBJ1-5; no definite D call. V dropped 7 bases and J dropped 0 bases, with 13 bases sitting between them. Germline-derived CDR1 and CDR2 are MNHNS and SASEGT. This CDR3 comprises 15 residues. CDR3 bases: TGTGCCAGCAATTTTGGCAGGAGTAGCAATCAGCCCCAGCATTTT. Protein: CASNFGRSSNQPQHF.

The CDR3 region has the DNA TGTGCCAGCAGCTTAGAACAGATAACCGGGGAGCTGTTTTTT. Translating it yields CASSLEQITGELFF. This chain uses TRBV7-2 with TRBJ2-2; D unclear. The germline V gene has CDR1 SGHTA and CDR2 FQGNSA. This CDR3 has 14 amino acids. V lost 1 base and J 5 bases, leaving 8 bases between the germline ends. Full variable domain (outside the CDR3, taken from reference TRBV7-2 and TRBJ2-2): GAGVSQSPSNKVTEKGKDVELRCDPISGHTALYWYRQSLGQGLEFLIYFQGNSAPDKSGLPSDRFSAERTGGSVSTLTIQRTQQEDSAVYLCASSLEQITGELFFGEGSRLTVL.

The chain links TRBV2 to TRBJ2-1, with 9 bases fitting TRBD1. J lost 6 bases, V lost 1 base, and 4 bases had no gene match. Germline CDR1 and CDR2: SNHLY and FYNNEI. The CDR3 loop spans 15 amino acids. As DNA, the CDR3 is TGTGCCAGCAGTGAAGGAACAGGGGGCGGCAATGAGCAGTTCTTC. Amino acids: CASSEGTGGGNEQFF.

The chain carries TRBV19 and TRBJ2-2, with D hard to call. Germline CDR1 LNHDA, CDR2 SQIVND (reference sequence). The germline V and J ends were trimmed by 0 bases and 0 bases, with 5 bases remaining between them. This CDR3 spans 15 amino acids. The CDR3 bases are TGTGCCAGTAGTATAGACGGTGCGAACACCGGGGAGCTGTTTTTT. Residues: CASSIDGANTGELFF.

This chain connects TRBV2 to TRBJ1-2; the D gene is possibly TRBD1 (5 bases). The CDR3 runs to 14 residues. V lost 3 bases, J lost 4 bases, and 12 bases lay in between. Germline values: CDR1 SNHLY, CDR2 FYNNEI. The CDR3 region is CASSDRRDPYGYTF. For the CDR3, the DNA is TGTGCCAGCAGTGATCGCAGGGACCCCTATGGCTACACCTTC. Full variable domain (rest looked up from reference TRBV2 and TRBJ1-2): EPEVTQTPSHQVTQMGQEVILRCVPISNHLYFYWYRQILGQKVEFLVSFYNNEISEKSEIFDDQFSVERPDGSNFTLKIRSTKLEDSAMYFCASSDRRDPYGYTFGSGTRLTVV.

This chain uses TRBV30 with TRBJ2-1, with TRBD2 identical over 9 bases. The CDR3 consists of 18 residues. The germline CDR1 and CDR2 sequences are GTSNPN and SVGIG (reference sequence). Germline trimming cut 0 bases from V and 9 bases from J; bases unmatched to any gene: 18. The CDR3 sequence is CAWSVFVSGAGGRGEQFF. In DNA form, the CDR3 reads TGTGCCTGGAGTGTCTTCGTCTCGGGAGCGGGGGGAAGGGGTGAGCAGTTCTTC.

Regarding this clone: Other nucleotide sequences from this sample produce the same CDR3. This sequence joins TRBV19 and TRBJ2-7; TRBD1 matches at 9 bases. The ends lost 5 bases at V and 2 bases at J; junction bases unmatched: 4. The CDR3 sequence is 14 residues long. Germline CDR1 reads LNHDA; CDR2 reads SQIVND (reference sequence). CDR3 residues: CASSPRDRAYEQYF. The CDR3 coding sequence is TGTGCCAGTAGTCCTCGGGACAGGGCCTACGAGCAGTACTTC.

CDR3 amino acids: CASSLTGIGTYEQYF. CDR3 DNA sequence: TGTGCCAGCAGCTTAACCGGTATCGGGACCTACGAGCAGTACTTC. V gene TRBV7-3 combines with J gene TRBJ2-7, with D perhaps matching TRBD2 (5 bases). CDR1 is SGHTA, CDR2 FQGTGA, per germline. Trimming pared 0 bases from V and 2 bases from J, leaving 11 bases between. The CDR3 consists of 15 residues.